This TCR beta chain stems from a study of neurological immune-mediated disorders. Germline-derived CDR1 and CDR2 are SGHRS and YFSETQ. Between the trimmed V and J ends, which lost 0 bases and 8 bases, there was a span of 14 bases. The CDR3 spans 15 residues. Findings of the study overall: None of the CDR3 amino acid sequences found in expanded clones was shared across subjects. This suggests that the TCR-beta repertoires were private in all groups.

Unsorted libraries were generated from 2 million PBMCs. These cells had been stored in RNAlater at -80 C. Synthesis of cDNA used 5'RACE (with 10-nucleotide random UMIs). TCRdb itself ran the 5' RACE reads through MiXCR, one entry per CDR3 protein. The sample shows about 59,000 distinct CDR3 sequences, around 3.4% of them seen only once. In its sample, this clonotype was seen many times. Its antigen is not identified. This receptor was identified in a woman in her thirties with multiple sclerosis. This chain joins TRBV5-1 and TRBJ2-2; the D gene is possibly TRBD1 (5 bases). Input material: PBMCs. CDR3 sequence: CASSLEWTSGGELFF. As DNA, the CDR3 is TGCGCCAGCAGCTTGGAATGGACCTCAGGGGGGGAGCTGTTTTTT.